The entry below gives a single T cell receptor (beta chain) sequence along with its context. Germline CDR1 ENHRY, CDR2 SYGVKD. V lost 4 bases to trimming and J lost 5 bases, with 6 bases between them. This CDR3 is built from 12 residues. The data were taken from a study of identical twins. Each CDR3 protein gets one entry after TCRdb re-called the 5' RACE reads with MiXCR. The sample has 450,000 or so distinct CDR3 sequences, 20% to 30% seen once. The sample was also linked to a second study, of T cells expressing NK-cell markers. Per that study: A few donors' CD3+CD56-NKG2C+ cells were dominated by the same clonotypes.

The TCR was taken from a woman between 18 and 29 years old in good health. Sequencing was done on a sample of CD4+ T cells sorted from blood. The chain joins TRBV10-3 to TRBJ2-1; D gene uncertain. The CDR3 spells CAISGTDNEQFF. DNA for the CDR3: TGTGCCATCAGTGGGACCGACAATGAGCAGTTCTTC.